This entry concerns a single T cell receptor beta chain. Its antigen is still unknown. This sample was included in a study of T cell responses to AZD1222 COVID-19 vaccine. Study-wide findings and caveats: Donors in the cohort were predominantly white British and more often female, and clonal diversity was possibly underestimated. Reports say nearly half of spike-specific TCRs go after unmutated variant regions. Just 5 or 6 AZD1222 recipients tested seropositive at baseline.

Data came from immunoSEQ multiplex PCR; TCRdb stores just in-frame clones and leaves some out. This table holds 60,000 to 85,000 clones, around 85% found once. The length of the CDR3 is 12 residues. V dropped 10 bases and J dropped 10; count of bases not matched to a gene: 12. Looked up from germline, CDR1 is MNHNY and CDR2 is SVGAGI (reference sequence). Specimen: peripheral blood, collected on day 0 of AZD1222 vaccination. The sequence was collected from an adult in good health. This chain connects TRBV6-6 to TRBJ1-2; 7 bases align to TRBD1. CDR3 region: CANRGGESFYTF. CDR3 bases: TGTGCCAACAGGGGAGGGGAGAGTTTCTACACCTTC.